This TCR beta chain was identified in a study of identical twins. TCRdb re-called the 5' RACE reads through MiXCR, storing one row per CDR3 protein. The sample contains approximately 94,000 distinct CDR3 sequences, about 6% of which appear only once. V was shortened by 7 bases and J by 5 bases, with 11 bases between the two germline ends. Germline assignment: CDR1 SNHLY and CDR2 FYNNEI. This CDR3 comprises 13 residues. On this clonotype itself: The antigen is undetermined.

Study results and caveats: Recombination models fit unrelated individuals' TCR alpha sharing but underestimated twins'.

This TCR came from a woman aged 45 to 65 in good health. The chain uses TRBV2 and TRBJ2-2; weak D call: TRBD1 (5 bases). Sequenced sample: memory T cells sorted from blood. Here the CDR3 DNA reads TGTGCCAGCAACCAAGGGGTTACCGGGGAGCTGTTTTTT. It codes for CASNQGVTGELFF.